This T cell receptor (beta chain) appears in the sequencing data of a study of T cell responses to AZD1222 COVID-19 vaccine. This clone is a singleton in its sample. This table comes from immunoSEQ multiplex PCR, and its TCRdb copy is limited to in-frame clones, with some not included. The table has around 130,000 clones, 92% seen once. Trimming shortened V by 5 bases and J by 5 bases, and 16 bases separated the two germline ends. Germline lookup yields CDR1 KGHSH and CDR2 LQKENI. The CDR3 has 16 amino acids. This sequence was found in an adult who received the AZD1222 COVID-19 vaccine. The chain employs TRBV18 and TRBJ1-6; tentatively, D is TRBD1 (6 bases). Material: peripheral blood, obtained 28 days after the second AZD1222 dose. CDR3 in DNA: TGTGCCAGCTCATCGGGCCGGGGGGCCAATAATTCACCCCTCCACTTT. Its protein is CASSSGRGANNSPLHF.